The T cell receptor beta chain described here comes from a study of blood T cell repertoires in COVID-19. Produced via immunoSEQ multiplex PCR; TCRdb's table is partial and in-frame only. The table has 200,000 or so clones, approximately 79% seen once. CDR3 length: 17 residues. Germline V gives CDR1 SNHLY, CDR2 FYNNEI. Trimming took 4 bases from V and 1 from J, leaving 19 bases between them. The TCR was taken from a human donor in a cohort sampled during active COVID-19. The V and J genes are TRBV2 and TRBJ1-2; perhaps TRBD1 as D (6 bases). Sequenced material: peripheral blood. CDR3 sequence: CASSVMRGGRYNYGYTF. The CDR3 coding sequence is TGTGCCAGCAGTGTCATGAGGGGGGGCCGATATAACTATGGCTACACCTTC.